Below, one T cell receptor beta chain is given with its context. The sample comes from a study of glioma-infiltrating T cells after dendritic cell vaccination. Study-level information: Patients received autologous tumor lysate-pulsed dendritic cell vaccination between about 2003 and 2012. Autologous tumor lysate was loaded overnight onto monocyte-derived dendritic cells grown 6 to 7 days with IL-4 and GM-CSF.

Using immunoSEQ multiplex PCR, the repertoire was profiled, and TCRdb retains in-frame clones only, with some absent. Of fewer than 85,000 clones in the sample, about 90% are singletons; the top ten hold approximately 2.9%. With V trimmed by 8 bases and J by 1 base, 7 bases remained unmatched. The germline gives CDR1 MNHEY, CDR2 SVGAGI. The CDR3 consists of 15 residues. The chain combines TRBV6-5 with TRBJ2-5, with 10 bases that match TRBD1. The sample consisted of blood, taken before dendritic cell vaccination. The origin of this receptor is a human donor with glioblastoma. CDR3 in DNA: TGTGCCAGCGGAACCGGGACAGGGGCCCAAGAGACCCAGTACTTC. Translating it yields CASGTGTGAQETQYF.